Listed below are T cell receptor beta chains from one sample, sequenced in a study of T cell repertoires in cytomegalovirus infection. In TCRdb, the reads were re-called with MiXCR into one record per CDR3 protein. The sample has roughly 250,000 distinct CDR3 sequences, about 12% seen once. The sequenced sample was PBMCs. The receptors derive from a human donor in good health (CMV status not recorded). Some clones in this sample may be carry-over from other donors' samples. The CDR3 runs from the conserved cysteine through the conserved F or W. The D gene is left open where the match is weak. Expanded clones are given a class, and other clones once, few, many or no size at all.

>TRBJ2-7|TRBV6-6|TRBD2|few
TGTGCCAGCAGTTACCTAGCGGACTACGAGCAGTACTTC
CASSYLADYEQYF
>TRBJ2-2|TRBV2|-|-
TGTGCCAGCGGTCGGGACTTTAACACCGGGGAGCTGTTTTTT
CASGRDFNTGELFF
>TRBJ1-1|TRBV6-2/TRBV6-3|-|-
TGTGCCAGCAGTTACTTGACTGCGGGGGGCACTGAAGCTTTCTTT
CASSYLTAGGTEAFF
>TRBJ2-5|TRBV6-1|-|many
TGTGCCAGCACCGTTCAGCGGAAGACCCAGTACTTC
CASTVQRKTQYF
>TRBJ2-2|TRBV29-1|-|-
TGCAGCGTCGGGACAACGAACACCGGGGAGCTGTTTTTT
CSVGTTNTGELFF
>TRBJ1-1|TRBV4-1|TRBD1|many
TGCGCCAGCAGCAAGGGACAGGGGCCGAACACTGAAGCTTTCTTT
CASSKGQGPNTEAFF
>TRBJ2-1|TRBV19|TRBD2|few
TGTGCCAGTAGTCCGTACAGCGGGAGTCTAGGAAATGAGCAGTTCTTC
CASSPYSGSLGNEQFF
>TRBJ2-7|TRBV7-8|TRBD1|many
TGTGCCAGCAGCTTAGCGGGACAGAGCGAGCAGTACTTC
CASSLAGQSEQYF
>TRBJ1-5|TRBV7-2|TRBD1|many
TGTGCCAGCAGCGCCGACAGGGGCGTGGATCAGCCCCAGCATTTT
CASSADRGVDQPQHF
>TRBJ2-2|TRBV6-2/TRBV6-3|-|-
TGTGCCAGCAGTTCCCCTTCCTTCCGGGGGAACACCGGGGAGCTGTTTTTT
CASSSPSFRGNTGELFF
>TRBJ1-2|TRBV5-6|-|-
TGTGCCAGCAGCTTGGGGGTTGGCACTGGCTACACCTTC
CASSLGVGTGYTF
>TRBJ2-2|TRBV7-8|-|many
TGTGCCAGCAGCGAAACGAGCGGACTGGCGGCCACCGGGGAGCTGTTTTTT
CASSETSGLAATGELFF
>TRBJ2-5|TRBV7-3|-|many
TGTGCCAGCAGCTTACCTCCCCAAGAGACCCAGTACTTC
CASSLPPQETQYF
>TRBJ2-7|TRBV14|-|-
TGTGCCAGCAGCCAGGTGCAGGTCTACGAGCAGTACTTC
CASSQVQVYEQYF
>TRBJ1-3|TRBV6-6|-|-
TGTGCCAGCAGTTACCCCGACAGCTCTGGAAACACCATATATTTT
CASSYPDSSGNTIYF
>TRBJ1-2|TRBV7-9|-|many
TGTGCCAGCAGCTCCCACGGGGCGAACTATGGCTACACCTTC
CASSSHGANYGYTF
>TRBJ1-4|TRBV25-1|-|-
TGTGCCAGCAGTGAATATGCCTTGCGGGGCGCGAATGAAAAACTGTTTTTT
CASSEYALRGANEKLFF
>TRBJ2-5|TRBV7-9|-|-
TGTGCCAGCAGCCCTGGAGGGACTTCCCCCCAAGAGACCCAGTACTTC
CASSPGGTSPQETQYF
>TRBJ2-3|TRBV7-9|TRBD1|many
TGTGCCAGCAGCTCGGGACAGAGCCTAACCGGAGATACGCAGTATTTT
CASSSGQSLTGDTQYF
>TRBJ1-1|TRBV12-3/TRBV12-4|-|few
TGTGCCAGCGGGAGGGGAGGGGGGACTGAAGCTTTCTTT
CASGRGGGTEAFF
>TRBJ2-2|TRBV5-5|-|-
TGTGCCAGCAGCTATTGGACAGATCCGAACACCGGGGAGCTGTTTTTT
CASSYWTDPNTGELFF
>TRBJ2-1|TRBV11-2|-|-
TGTGCCAGCAGCCGCCCCACGGGTGAGCAGTTCTTC
CASSRPTGEQFF
>TRBJ1-2|TRBV5-4|-|few
TGTGCCAGCAGCTTCGAATTTGGCTACACCTTC
CASSFEFGYTF
>TRBJ2-3|TRBV20-1|TRBD2|few
TGCAGTGCTAGCGTCGGGACTAGCGGGGGAGCTACCTCATTAGCAGATACGCAGTATTTT
CSASVGTSGGATSLADTQYF
>TRBJ2-1|TRBV6-2/TRBV6-3|TRBD2|many
TGTGCCAGCAGTTACTCACCTCTTAGCGGGGGGCCCCTCAATGAGCAGTTCTTC
CASSYSPLSGGPLNEQFF
>TRBJ2-1|TRBV9|-|-
TGTGCCAGCAGCGTCCAGGGAGTTCCATACAATGAGCAGTTCTTC
CASSVQGVPYNEQFF
>TRBJ2-5|TRBV7-2|-|many
TGTGCCAGCAGCCCAAGCAGGGTGAGGAGAGAGACCCAGTACTTC
CASSPSRVRRETQYF
>TRBJ2-5|TRBV20-1|TRBD2|-
TGCAGTGCTAGGGGACTAGCGGGAGACTTCCAAGAGACCCAGTACTTC
CSARGLAGDFQETQYF
>TRBJ1-2|TRBV11-2|-|-
TGTGCCAGCAGCTCAAGTACGGGTGGGCAGGGAGTTGGCTACACCTTC
CASSSSTGGQGVGYTF
>TRBJ2-7|TRBV5-1|TRBD1|-
TGCGCCAGCAGCCGGGGACAGGAGGTCTACGAGCAGTACTTC
CASSRGQEVYEQYF
>TRBJ2-2|TRBV5-6|-|few
TGTGCCAGCAGCTTTGAGGGGTTGGGCACCGGGGAGCTGTTTTTT
CASSFEGLGTGELFF
>TRBJ2-4|TRBV6-6|-|few
TGTGCCAGCACCCCAAAGGGGAAAAACATTCAGTACTTC
CASTPKGKNIQYF
>TRBJ1-2|TRBV7-2|-|many
TGTGCCAGCACCCCGTCGACGCACAGCTCCTATGGCTACACCTTC
CASTPSTHSSYGYTF
>TRBJ1-5|TRBV19|-|many
TGTGCCAGTAGTATAATGGCAGGGGACCAGCCCCAGCATTTT
CASSIMAGDQPQHF
>TRBJ1-1|TRBV5-1|TRBD1|-
TGCGCCAGCAGCACCCAGACAGGGATGAACACTGAAGCTTTCTTT
CASSTQTGMNTEAFF
>TRBJ2-7|TRBV28|-|few
TGTGCCAGCAGCCCTGATGCGTACGAGCAGTACTTC
CASSPDAYEQYF
>TRBJ2-1|TRBV6-6|TRBD2|many
TGTGCCAGCAGTTACTTAAGCGGGAGAGCCGATGAGCAGTTCTTC
CASSYLSGRADEQFF
>TRBJ1-2|TRBV24-1|-|-
TGTGCCACCCCCGGGCGACCTAACTATGGCTACACCTTC
CATPGRPNYGYTF
>TRBJ2-3|TRBV4-1|-|many
TGCGCCAGCAGCCGTGGACTGGAAGTCACGCAGTATTTT
CASSRGLEVTQYF
>TRBJ1-5|TRBV5-1|-|-
TGCGCCAGCAGCTTGGCGTTCAATCAGCCCCAGCATTTT
CASSLAFNQPQHF
>TRBJ2-6|TRBV11-1|TRBD1|many
TGTGCCAGCAGCAAGGGACAGGGCCCCGGCTCTGGGGCCAACGTCCTGACTTTC
CASSKGQGPGSGANVLTF
>TRBJ1-3|TRBV6-2/TRBV6-3|-|many
TGTGCCAGCAGCCGAGACAGCGAAGCTGGAAACACCATATATTTT
CASSRDSEAGNTIYF
>TRBJ1-6|TRBV5-6|TRBD1|-
TGTGCCAGCAGCTTGGTGACAGGGTGGAATTCACCCCTCCACTTT
CASSLVTGWNSPLHF
>TRBJ1-4|TRBV19|-|-
TGTGCCTGTCGGGAGCTCCGAGGGGCAACTAATGAAAAACTGTTTTTT
CACRELRGATNEKLFF
>TRBJ2-5|TRBV12-3/TRBV12-4|-|few
TGTGCCAGCAGCCTCTTCGGGGGACAAGAGACCCAGTACTTC
CASSLFGGQETQYF
>TRBJ1-1|TRBV5-1|-|few
TGCGCCAGCAGCACGCCCATGAACACTGAAGCTTTCTTT
CASSTPMNTEAFF
>TRBJ2-5|TRBV28|-|many
TGTGCCAGCAGAGGTGGTGGCCAAGAGACCCAGTACTTC
CASRGGGQETQYF
>TRBJ2-7|TRBV7-9|TRBD2|many
TGTGCCAGCAGCAATAGCGGGGCTTTTTCCTACGAGCAGTACTTC
CASSNSGAFSYEQYF
>TRBJ2-3|TRBV25-1|-|few
TGTGCCAGCAGTGAAAGGGGAATAGATACGCAGTATTTT
CASSERGIDTQYF
>TRBJ1-1|TRBV28|-|few
TGTGCCAGTCAGGGACAAACTCCTCGCGCTTTCTTT
CASQGQTPRAFF
>TRBJ2-5|TRBV6-2/TRBV6-3|TRBD2|-
TGTGCCAGCAGCAGCACTAGCGGGCAAGAGACCCAGTACTTC
CASSSTSGQETQYF
>TRBJ2-1|TRBV6-6|-|few
TGTGCCAGCAGTTACTCTGCGGGCCACAATGAGCAGTTCTTC
CASSYSAGHNEQFF
>TRBJ2-3|TRBV5-1|-|few
TGCGCCAGCAGCTTGGAAGGCAGACCCACAGATACGCAGTATTTT
CASSLEGRPTDTQYF